This TCR beta chain was sequenced during a study of OX40 agonist ivuxolimab in advanced cancers. Study at large: Melanoma, hepatocellular carcinoma, head and neck or renal cell cancer occurred in dose-escalation patients. A mean age of around 66 years, range about 20 to 90, was recorded, and approximately 80% were male.

Trimming stripped 4 bases from V and 3 bases from J, with 10 bases between. The CDR3 consists of 13 residues. Germline V lookup: CDR1 SGHDT, CDR2 YYEEEE. The data were produced by immunoSEQ multiplex PCR, yet TCRdb's version contains in-frame clones alone and is incomplete. The profile shows tens of thousands of clones, around 94% of them singletons. The investigators sampled blood at baseline, at cycle 4 day 1, and at cycle 7 day 1. The TCR was taken from an adult with an advanced solid tumor such as melanoma, head and neck, liver or kidney cancer. The chain combines TRBV5-6 with TRBJ2-5, with D tentatively TRBD1 (6 bases). The sample here was CD4+ or CD8+ T cells sorted from blood, taken in a trial of the OX40 agonist ivuxolimab. CDR3 bases: TGTGCCAGCAGCAAGGACAGAGAAGAGACCCAGTACTTC. Translated: CASSKDREETQYF.